Presented here are 2 T cell receptor beta chains from one specimen sequenced in a study of blood T cell repertoires in COVID-19. Repertoires were generated with immunoSEQ multiplex PCR, while TCRdb's copy carries only in-frame clones and drops some. This table holds about 190,000 clones, 65% to 85% found once. Sequenced material: PBMCs or T cells enriched from blood (not recorded which). The receptors were sampled from a woman under 40 who had been exposed to COVID-19.

The chain combines TRBV11-2 with TRBJ2-7; perhaps TRBD2 as D (6 bases). Germline lookup yields CDR1 SGHAT and CDR2 FQNNGV. CDR3 length: 11 residues. Trimming removed 10 bases at V and 4 bases at J, with 11 bases between. The CDR3 region has the DNA TGTGCCACCCCGCGGGATTACGAGCAGTACTTC. Translated: CATPRDYEQYF.

The chain recombines TRBV18 with TRBJ1-4; 11 bases match TRBD1. The CDR3 consists of 17 residues. V lost 0 bases, J lost 1 base, and 1 base stayed unmatched. Germline V CDR1 and CDR2: KGHSH, LQKENI. In DNA, the CDR3 is TGTGCCAGCTCACCACCGGGGACAGGGGGAACTAATGAAAAACTGTTTTTT. Its protein is CASSPPGTGGTNEKLFF.